What follows are 10 T cell receptor beta chains derived from one specimen sequenced in a study of tumor and adjacent non-tumor tissue in lung cancer. This sample's RNA came from whole unsorted tissue. A modified ARM-PCR protocol with three rounds of nested PCR amplified TCRbeta. Each CDR3 protein is one row after TCRdb ran MiXCR on the multiplex PCR reads. The sample has tens of thousands of distinct CDR3 sequences; 80% to 85% are singletons. The specimen was lung tumor tissue. These receptors were taken from a woman between 50 and 59 years old with non-small cell lung cancer.

The J gene is TRBJ2-2, the V gene TRBV11-2; the D is unclear. Germline values: CDR1 SGHAT, CDR2 FQNNGV. Trimming cost V 7 bases and J 7 bases, with 10 bases left between them. The CDR3 runs to 12 residues. Written as DNA, the CDR3 is TGTGCCAGCAATTCCTTGTACGGGGAGCTGTTTTTT. Translating it yields CASNSLYGELFF.

Comment on this clonotype: The junction differs from germline at one of its ends, possibly a read error. The rearrangement links TRBV24-1 to TRBJ1-1; no definite D call. The CDR3 totals 13 residues. Looked up from germline, CDR1 is KGHDR and CDR2 is SFDVKD. The CDR3 region is CATRVTRNIEAFF. CDR3 nucleotide sequence: TGTGCCACCCGGGTGACACGAAACATTGAAGCTTTCTTT.

The V call is TRBV20-1, the J call TRBJ2-7; D is undetermined. Germline CDR1 DFQATT, CDR2 SNEGSKA (reference sequence). The CDR3 spans 11 residues. The CDR3 DNA sequence: TGCAATGATAGAAACAACTACGAGCAGTACTTC. This sequence encodes CNDRNNYEQYF.

In the case of this clonotype: The junction and the germline gene differ at one end; a read error may be behind it. The chain joins TRBV28 to TRBJ2-7; tentatively, D is TRBD1 (5 bases). Germline CDR1 MDHEN, CDR2 SYDVKM. The CDR3 totals 14 residues. This CDR3 reads CASSSRTRAWDQYF. CDR3 in DNA: TGTGCCAGTAGTTCCCGGACACGGGCTTGGGATCAGTACTTC.

CDR3 loop: CASSQGTGVPRWTQFF. DNA for the CDR3: TGTGCCAGCAGCCAAGGGACAGGGGTGCCTCGATGGACCCAGTTCTTC. V usage is TRBV4-2 and J usage is TRBJ2-5; 9 bases fit TRBD1. Judging by the DNA end, TRBJ2-1 fits better; the J call may be wrong. The CDR3 is 16 amino acids. Germline CDR1 and CDR2: LGHNA and YNFKEQ.

The count of this clonotype is one. The chain carries TRBV28 and TRBJ1-2, with D perhaps TRBD1 (5 bases). This CDR3 comprises 15 residues. Germline CDR1 reads MDHEN; CDR2 reads SYDVKM. V shed 2 bases and J shed 4 bases, with 14 bases lying between them. The CDR3 DNA sequence: TGTGCCAGCAGTTTAATGGAGGGGCAAGGCTATGGCTACACCTTC. It yields the protein CASSLMEGQGYGYTF.

As concerns this clonotype: One junction end disagrees with the germline gene, perhaps due to a read error. The rearrangement joins TRBV10-2 to TRBJ2-7; TRBD1 matches 8 bases. The CDR3 length is 15 residues. Germline CDR1 and CDR2: WSHSY and SAAADI. The CDR3 region has the DNA TGCGACAGCAGTGAGAGGGACAGGATTTCCTACGAACAGTACTTC. As protein: CDSSERDRISYEQYF.

In the case of this clonotype: This sequence may be a read error, since a much larger clone differs from it by one base. The chain joins TRBV7-6 to TRBJ2-6; TRBD1 might be the D (7 bases). Germline loops: CDR1 SGHVS, CDR2 FNYEAQ. The length of the CDR3 is 18 residues. The CDR3 spells CASSLEVEGAAGASVLTF. In nucleotides, the CDR3 is TGTGCCAGCAGCTTAGAAGTGGAGGGGGCGGCTGGGGCCAGCGTCCTGACTTTC.

Notes on this clonotype: A read error may produce the germline difference seen at one junction end. The chain is built from TRBV29-1 and TRBJ2-3; the match to TRBD2 covers 7 bases. Per the germline V gene, CDR1 is SQVTM and CDR2 is ANQGSEA. This CDR3 has 14 residues. The CDR3 loop is CSIEGRASVSGEYF. The CDR3 coding sequence is TGCAGCATTGAAGGGAGGGCTAGCGTGAGTGGGGAGTATTTT.

As to this clonotype: Since the CDR3 does not end with the conserved phenylalanine or tryptophan, this likely comes from a read error. The gene calls are TRBV12-3 or TRBV12-4 and TRBJ1-4, with D possibly matching TRBD1 (6 bases). The CDR3 length is 13 residues. The CDR3 protein is CASRDRNNEKLFL. The CDR3 nucleotides read TGTGCAAGCAGAGACAGGAATAATGAAAAACTGTTTTTG.